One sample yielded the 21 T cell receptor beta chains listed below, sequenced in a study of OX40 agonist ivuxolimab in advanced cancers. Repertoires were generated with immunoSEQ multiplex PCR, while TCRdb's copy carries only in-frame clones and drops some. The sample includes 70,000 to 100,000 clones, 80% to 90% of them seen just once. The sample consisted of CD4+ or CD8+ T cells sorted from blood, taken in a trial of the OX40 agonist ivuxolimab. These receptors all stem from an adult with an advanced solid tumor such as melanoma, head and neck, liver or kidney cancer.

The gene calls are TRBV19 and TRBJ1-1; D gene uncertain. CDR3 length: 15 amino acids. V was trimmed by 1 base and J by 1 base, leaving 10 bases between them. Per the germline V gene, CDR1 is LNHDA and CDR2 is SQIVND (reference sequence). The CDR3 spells CASSIARWENTEAFF. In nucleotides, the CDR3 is TGTGCCAGTAGTATAGCTAGGTGGGAGAACACTGAAGCTTTCTTT.

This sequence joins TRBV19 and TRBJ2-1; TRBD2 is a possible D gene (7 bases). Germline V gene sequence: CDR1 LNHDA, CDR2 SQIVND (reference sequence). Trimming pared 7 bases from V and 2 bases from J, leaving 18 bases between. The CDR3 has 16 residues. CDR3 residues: CASKGGLADAYNEQFF. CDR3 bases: TGTGCCAGTAAGGGGGGGCTAGCGGACGCCTACAATGAGCAGTTCTTC. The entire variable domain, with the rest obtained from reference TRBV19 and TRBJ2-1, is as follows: DGGITQSPKYLFRKEGQNVTLSCEQNLNHDAMYWYRQDPGQGLRLIYYSQIVNDFQKGDIAEGYSVSREKKESFPLTVTSAQKNPTAFYLCASKGGLADAYNEQFFGPGTRLTVL.

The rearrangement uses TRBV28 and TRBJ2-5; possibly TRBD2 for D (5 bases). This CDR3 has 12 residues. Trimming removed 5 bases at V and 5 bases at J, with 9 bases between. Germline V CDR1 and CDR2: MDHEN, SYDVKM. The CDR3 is CASSASWETQYF. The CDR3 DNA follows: TGTGCCAGCAGTGCTAGCTGGGAGACCCAGTACTTC.

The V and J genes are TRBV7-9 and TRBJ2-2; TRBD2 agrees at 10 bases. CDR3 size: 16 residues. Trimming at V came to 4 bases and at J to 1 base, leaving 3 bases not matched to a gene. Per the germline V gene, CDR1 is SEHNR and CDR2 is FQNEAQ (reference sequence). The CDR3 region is CASSSRTSGNTGELFF. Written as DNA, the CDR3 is TGTGCCAGCAGCTCCCGGACTAGCGGGAACACCGGGGAGCTGTTTTTT. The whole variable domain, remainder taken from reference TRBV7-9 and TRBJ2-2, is DTGVSQNPRHKITKRGQNVTFRCDPISEHNRLYWYRQTLGQGPEFLTYFQNEAQLEKSRLLSDRFSAERPKGSFSTLEIQRTEQGDSAMYLCASSSRTSGNTGELFFGEGSRLTVL.

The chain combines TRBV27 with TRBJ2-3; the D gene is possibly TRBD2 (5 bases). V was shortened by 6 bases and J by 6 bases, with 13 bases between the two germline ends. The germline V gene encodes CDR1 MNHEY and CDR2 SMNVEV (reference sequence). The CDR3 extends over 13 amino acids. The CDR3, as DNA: TGTGCCAGCAGAGGACTGGCCCTGGATACGCAGTATTTT. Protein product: CASRGLALDTQYF.

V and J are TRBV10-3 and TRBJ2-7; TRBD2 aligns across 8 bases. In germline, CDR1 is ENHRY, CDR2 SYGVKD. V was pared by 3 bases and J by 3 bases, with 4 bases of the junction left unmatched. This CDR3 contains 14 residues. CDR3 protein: CAISETSGNYEQYF. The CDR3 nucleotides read TGTGCCATCAGTGAAACTAGCGGCAACTACGAGCAGTACTTC.

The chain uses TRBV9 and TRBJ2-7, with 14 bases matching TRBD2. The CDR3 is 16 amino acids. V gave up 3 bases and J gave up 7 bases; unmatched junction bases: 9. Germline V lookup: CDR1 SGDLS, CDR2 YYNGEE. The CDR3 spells CASSAHGTSGSGEQYF. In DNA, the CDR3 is TGTGCCAGCAGCGCCCACGGGACTAGCGGGAGTGGAGAGCAGTACTTC.

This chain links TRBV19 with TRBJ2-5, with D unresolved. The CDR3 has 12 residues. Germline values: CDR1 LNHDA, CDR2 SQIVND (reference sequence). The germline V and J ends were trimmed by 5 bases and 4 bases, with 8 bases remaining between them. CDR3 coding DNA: TGTGCCAGTAGTTCCAGCTTAGAGACCCAGTACTTC. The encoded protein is CASSSSLETQYF. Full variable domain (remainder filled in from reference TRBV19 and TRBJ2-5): DGGITQSPKYLFRKEGQNVTLSCEQNLNHDAMYWYRQDPGQGLRLIYYSQIVNDFQKGDIAEGYSVSREKKESFPLTVTSAQKNPTAFYLCASSSSLETQYFGPGTRLLVL.

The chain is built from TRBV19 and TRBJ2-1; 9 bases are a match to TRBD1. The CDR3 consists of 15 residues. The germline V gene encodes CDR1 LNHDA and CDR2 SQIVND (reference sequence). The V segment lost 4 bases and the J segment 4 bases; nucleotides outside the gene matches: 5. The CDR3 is CASSTTGTGYNEQFF. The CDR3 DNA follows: TGTGCCAGTAGTACTACCGGGACAGGGTACAATGAGCAGTTCTTC.

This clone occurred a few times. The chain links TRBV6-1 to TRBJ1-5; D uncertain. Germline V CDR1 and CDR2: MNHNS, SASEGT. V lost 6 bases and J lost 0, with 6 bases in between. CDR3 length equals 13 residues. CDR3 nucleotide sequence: TGTGCCAGCAGGGAGTATAGCAATCAGCCCCAGCATTTT. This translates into CASREYSNQPQHF.

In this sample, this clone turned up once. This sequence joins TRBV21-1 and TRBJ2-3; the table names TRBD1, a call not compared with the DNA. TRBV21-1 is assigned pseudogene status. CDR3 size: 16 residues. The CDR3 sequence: CASSKVDSTAEDTQYF. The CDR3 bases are TGTGCCAGCAGCAAAGTAGACAGTACAGCTGAAGATACGCAGTATTTT.

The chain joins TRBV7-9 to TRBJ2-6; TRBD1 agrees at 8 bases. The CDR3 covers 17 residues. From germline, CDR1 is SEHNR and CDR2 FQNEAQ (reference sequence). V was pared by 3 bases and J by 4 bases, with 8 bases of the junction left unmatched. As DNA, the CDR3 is TGTGCCAGCAGCTTCGGGCAGGGGGCGTCCGGGGCCAACGTCCTGACTTTC. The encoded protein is CASSFGQGASGANVLTF. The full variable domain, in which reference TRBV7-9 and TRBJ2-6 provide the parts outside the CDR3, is DTGVSQNPRHKITKRGQNVTFRCDPISEHNRLYWYRQTLGQGPEFLTYFQNEAQLEKSRLLSDRFSAERPKGSFSTLEIQRTEQGDSAMYLCASSFGQGASGANVLTFGAGSRLTVL.

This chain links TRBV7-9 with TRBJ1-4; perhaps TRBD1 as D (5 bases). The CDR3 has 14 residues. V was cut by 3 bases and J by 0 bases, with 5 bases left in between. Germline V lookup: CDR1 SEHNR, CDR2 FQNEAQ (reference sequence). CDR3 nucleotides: TGTGCCAGCAGCTTCAGGGCAACTAATGAAAAACTGTTTTTT. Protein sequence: CASSFRATNEKLFF.

The CDR3 DNA reads TGTGCCAGCAGCCCACTTCTGGCGGGAGCGGCCCAGTACTTC. This gives the protein CASSPLLAGAAQYF. This rearrangement joins TRBV14 to TRBJ2-5, with TRBD2 matching over 7 bases. The ends lost 4 bases at V and 9 bases at J; junction bases unmatched: 11. The germline gives CDR1 SGHDN, CDR2 FVKESK. This CDR3 has 14 residues.

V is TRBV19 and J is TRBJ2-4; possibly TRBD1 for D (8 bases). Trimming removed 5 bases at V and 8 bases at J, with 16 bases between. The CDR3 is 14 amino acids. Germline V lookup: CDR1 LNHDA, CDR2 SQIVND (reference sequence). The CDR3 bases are TGTGCCAGTAGTGCCGGACAGGGAGGGGACATTCAGTACTTC. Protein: CASSAGQGGDIQYF.

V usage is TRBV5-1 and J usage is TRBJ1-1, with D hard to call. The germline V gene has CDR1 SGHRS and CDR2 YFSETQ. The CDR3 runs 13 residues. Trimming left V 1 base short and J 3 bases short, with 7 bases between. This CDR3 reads CASSLKADTEAFF. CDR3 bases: TGCGCCAGCAGCTTGAAGGCGGACACTGAAGCTTTCTTT.

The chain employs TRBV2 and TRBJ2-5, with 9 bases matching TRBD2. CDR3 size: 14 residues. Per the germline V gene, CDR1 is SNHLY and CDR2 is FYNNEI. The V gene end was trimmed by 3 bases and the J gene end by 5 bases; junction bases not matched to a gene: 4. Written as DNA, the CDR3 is TGTGCCAGCAGTGAGGAGCGGGGGGCCGAGACCCAGTACTTC. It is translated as CASSEERGAETQYF.

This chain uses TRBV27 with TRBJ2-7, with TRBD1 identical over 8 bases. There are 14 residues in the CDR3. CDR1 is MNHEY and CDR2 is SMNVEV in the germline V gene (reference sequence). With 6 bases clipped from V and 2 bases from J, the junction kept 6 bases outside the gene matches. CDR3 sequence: CASSTDRDTYEQYF. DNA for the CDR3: TGTGCCAGCAGCACGGACAGGGACACCTACGAGCAGTACTTC.

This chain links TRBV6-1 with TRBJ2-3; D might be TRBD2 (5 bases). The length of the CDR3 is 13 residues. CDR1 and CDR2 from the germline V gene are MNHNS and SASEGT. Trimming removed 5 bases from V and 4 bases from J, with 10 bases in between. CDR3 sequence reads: CASSLAGPDTQYF. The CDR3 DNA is TGTGCCAGCAGTCTAGCCGGCCCAGATACGCAGTATTTT.

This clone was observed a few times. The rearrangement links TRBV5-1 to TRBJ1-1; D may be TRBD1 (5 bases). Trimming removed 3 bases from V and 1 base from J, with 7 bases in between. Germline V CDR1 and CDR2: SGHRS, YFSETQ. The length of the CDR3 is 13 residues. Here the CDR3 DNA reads TGCGCCAGCAGCTCCGGACAGAACACTGAAGCTTTCTTT. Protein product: CASSSGQNTEAFF.

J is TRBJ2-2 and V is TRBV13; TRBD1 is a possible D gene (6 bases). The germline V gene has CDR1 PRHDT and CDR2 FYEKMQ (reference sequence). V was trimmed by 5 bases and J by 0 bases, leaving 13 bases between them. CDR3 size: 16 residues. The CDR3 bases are TGTGCCAGCAGCCCGCGACAGGAGCCGAACACCGGGGAGCTGTTTTTT. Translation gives CASSPRQEPNTGELFF.